This T cell receptor (beta chain) was profiled in a study of OX40 agonist ivuxolimab in advanced cancers. Worth noting for this clone: Its antigen is not known.

This CDR3 is built from 13 residues. V lost 4 bases and J 8 bases, leaving 14 bases between the germline ends. Germline CDR1 is LNHDA and CDR2 is SQIVND (reference sequence). The method was immunoSEQ multiplex PCR; TCRdb's version includes in-frame clones alone and lacks a portion of them. The sample consists of nearly 110,000 clones, less than 95% of them appearing once. Study results and limitations: The antigens recognized by the expanded peripheral T cells, that is their antigen specificity, were not determined.

Source: CD4+ or CD8+ T cells sorted from blood, taken in a trial of the OX40 agonist ivuxolimab. V usage is TRBV19 and J usage is TRBJ1-1; the D is unclear. The TCR sequence derives from an adult with an advanced solid tumor such as melanoma, head and neck, liver or kidney cancer. For the CDR3, the DNA is TGTGCCAGTAGTACAACAGCCCGATCCGAAGCTTTCTTT. This gives the protein CASSTTARSEAFF.